The present entry profiles one T cell receptor beta chain with its context. As yet, its antigen is unknown. Sorted-subset replicate PCR reactions contained about 200 ng DNA, corresponding to some 29,000 T cell genomes. Profiling relied on immunoSEQ multiplex PCR, and the TCRdb table lists in-frame clones only, not all of them. The sample consists of approximately 500,000 clones, 90% to 97% of them appearing once. This sample was included in a study of shared clonotypes between healthy human individuals. Points from the study as a whole: Donor clonotype sharing was expected to depend on sequencing depth.

Trimming shortened V by 0 bases and J by 6 bases, and 14 bases separated the two germline ends. The CDR3 loop spans 15 amino acids. In germline, CDR1 is LNHNV, CDR2 YYDKDF (reference sequence). Input material: naive CD4+ T cells sorted from blood. The sample's subset: CD45RA+ positively selected. The chain links TRBV15 to TRBJ1-2, with D possibly being TRBD1 (6 bases). The sequence derives from a woman in her twenties or thirties in good health. The CDR3 DNA is TGTGCCACCAGCAGAGATCTAACAGGGTCCAATGGCTACACCTTC. Translated: CATSRDLTGSNGYTF.